The T cell receptor beta chain under discussion was sequenced for a study of blood T cell repertoires in COVID-19. Study information: PBMCs, B-cell-depleted T cells, or T cells were the source of the cDNA or gDNA that made up the material.

The protocol was immunoSEQ multiplex PCR, while the TCRdb copy is restricted to in-frame clones and leaves out a portion. Altogether approximately 160,000 clones are present, over 75% being singletons, with the ten largest covering around 2.8%. V lost 4 bases, J lost 7 bases, and 22 bases lay in between. Looked up from germline, CDR1 is SGHTA and CDR2 is FQGNSA. The CDR3 runs 16 residues. The chain employs TRBV7-2 and TRBJ1-2; possible D gene TRBD1, 6 bases. This receptor was taken from a man aged 70-80 years with acute or convalescent COVID-19. Sequenced: peripheral blood. The CDR3 DNA reads as TGTGCCAGCAGCTCACAATATCCTGACAGGCGGTCTGGCTACACCTTC. Translating gives CASSSQYPDRRSGYTF.